This TCR beta chain originates from a study of Graves' ophthalmopathy and Graves' hyperthyroidism. Study as a whole: The stable label applied to hyperthyroidism with no ophthalmopathy within 18 months of follow-up. Findings of the study overall: Sensitivity of about 67% and specificity of nearly 75% were achieved by the model that predicted ophthalmopathy progression. Ophthalmopathy versus stable hyperthyroidism: 13-signature model gave about 87% sensitivity, 65% to 82% specificity.

The CDR3 runs to 15 residues. V was cut by 3 bases and J by 0 bases, with 12 bases left in between. Germline V CDR1 and CDR2: KGHSH, LQKENI. Concerning this clonotype: Its antigen is not identified.

Amplifying from RNA transcripts, the study obtained TCR beta CDR3 regions. The first round was an RT-PCR with HTBI primers, and the second round was a multiplex PCR. TCRdb ran MiXCR on the multiplex PCR reads and lists one entry per CDR3 protein. The table shows about 600,000 distinct CDR3 sequences, with about 40% occurring only once. Exclusion applied to patients with other autoimmune diseases, uncontrolled infections, pregnancy or lactation. The rearrangement links TRBV18 to TRBJ2-7, with a weak D call TRBD1 (6 bases). The sequence was collected from an adult man with Graves' hyperthyroidism. Sequencing used peripheral blood or thyroid tissue (not recorded which). CDR3 in amino acids: CASSPGAASSYEQYF. The CDR3 DNA follows: TGTGCCAGCTCACCGGGGGCTGCGAGCTCCTACGAGCAGTACTTC.